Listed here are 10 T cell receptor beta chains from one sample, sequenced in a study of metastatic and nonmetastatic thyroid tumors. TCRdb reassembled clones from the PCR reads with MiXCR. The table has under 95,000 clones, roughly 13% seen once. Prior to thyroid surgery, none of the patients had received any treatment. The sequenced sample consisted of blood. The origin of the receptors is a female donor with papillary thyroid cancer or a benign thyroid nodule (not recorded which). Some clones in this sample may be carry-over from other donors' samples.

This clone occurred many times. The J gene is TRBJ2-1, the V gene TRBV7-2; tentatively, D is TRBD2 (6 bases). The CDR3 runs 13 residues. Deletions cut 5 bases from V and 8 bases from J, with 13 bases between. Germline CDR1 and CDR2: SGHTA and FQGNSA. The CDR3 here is CASSPPREDEQFF. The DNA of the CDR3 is TGTGCCAGCAGCCCGCCTAGGGAGGATGAGCAGTTCTTC.

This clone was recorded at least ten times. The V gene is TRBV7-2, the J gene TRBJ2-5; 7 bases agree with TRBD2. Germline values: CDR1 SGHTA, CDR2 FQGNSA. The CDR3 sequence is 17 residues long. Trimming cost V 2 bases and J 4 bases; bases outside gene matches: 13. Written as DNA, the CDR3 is TGTGCCAGCAGCTTATCCTTCGGGGGGAAGGAGACAGAGACCCAGTACTTC. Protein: CASSLSFGGKETETQYF.

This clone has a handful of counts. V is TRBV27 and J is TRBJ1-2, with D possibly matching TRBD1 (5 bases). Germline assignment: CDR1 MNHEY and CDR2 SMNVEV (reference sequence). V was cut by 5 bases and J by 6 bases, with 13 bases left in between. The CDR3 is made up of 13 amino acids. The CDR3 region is CASSVTGTNGYTF. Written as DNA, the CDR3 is TGTGCCAGCAGTGTAACCGGGACCAATGGCTACACCTTC.

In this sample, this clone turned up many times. CDR3 DNA: TGTGCCAGCAGCTTGGGACAGTCGGACCAGCATTTT. Its protein is CASSLGQSDQHF. The rearrangement links TRBV7-2 to TRBJ1-5; 7 positions agree with TRBD1. The CDR3 spans 12 residues. Looked up from germline, CDR1 is SGHTA and CDR2 is FQGNSA. J lost 12 bases, V lost 3 bases, and 5 bases had no gene match. The full variable domain, in which reference TRBV7-2 and TRBJ1-5 provide the parts outside the CDR3, is GAGVSQSPSNKVTEKGKDVELRCDPISGHTALYWYRQSLGQGLEFLIYFQGNSAPDKSGLPSDRFSAERTGGSVSTLTIQRTQQEDSAVYLCASSLGQSDQHFGDGTRLSIL.

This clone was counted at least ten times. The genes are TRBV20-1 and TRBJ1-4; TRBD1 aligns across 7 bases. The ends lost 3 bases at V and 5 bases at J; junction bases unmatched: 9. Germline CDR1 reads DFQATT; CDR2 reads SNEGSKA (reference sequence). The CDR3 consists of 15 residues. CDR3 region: CSASGEGALNEKLFF. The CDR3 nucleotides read TGCAGTGCTAGTGGTGAGGGGGCCCTCAATGAAAAACTGTTTTTT.

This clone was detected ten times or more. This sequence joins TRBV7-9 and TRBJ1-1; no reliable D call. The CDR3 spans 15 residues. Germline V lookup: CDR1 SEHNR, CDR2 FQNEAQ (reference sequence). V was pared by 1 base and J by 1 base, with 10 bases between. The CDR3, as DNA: TGTGCCAGCAGCTTAGAAAACACGGAGAACACTGAAGCTTTCTTT. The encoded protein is CASSLENTENTEAFF.

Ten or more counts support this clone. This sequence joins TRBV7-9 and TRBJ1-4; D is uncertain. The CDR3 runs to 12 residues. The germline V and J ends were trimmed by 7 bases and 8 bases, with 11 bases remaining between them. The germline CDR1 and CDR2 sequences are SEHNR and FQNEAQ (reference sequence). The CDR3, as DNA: TGTGCCAGCACCTCGGGTGGCGAAAAACTGTTTTTT. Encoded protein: CASTSGGEKLFF.

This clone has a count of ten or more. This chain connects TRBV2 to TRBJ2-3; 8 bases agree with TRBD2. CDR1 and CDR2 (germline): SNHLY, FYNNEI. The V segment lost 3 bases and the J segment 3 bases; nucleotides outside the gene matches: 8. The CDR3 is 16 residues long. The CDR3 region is CASSDRASGLTDTQYF. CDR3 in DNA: TGTGCCAGCAGTGATCGGGCTAGCGGGCTTACAGATACGCAGTATTTT.

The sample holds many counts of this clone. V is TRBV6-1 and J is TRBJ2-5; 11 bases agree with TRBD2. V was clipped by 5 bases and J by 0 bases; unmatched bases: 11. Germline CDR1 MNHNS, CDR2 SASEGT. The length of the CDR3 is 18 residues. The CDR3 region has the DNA TGTGCCAGCAGTCCCGGGCTGGTAGCGGGAGGGTACCAAGAGACCCAGTACTTC. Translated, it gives CASSPGLVAGGYQETQYF.

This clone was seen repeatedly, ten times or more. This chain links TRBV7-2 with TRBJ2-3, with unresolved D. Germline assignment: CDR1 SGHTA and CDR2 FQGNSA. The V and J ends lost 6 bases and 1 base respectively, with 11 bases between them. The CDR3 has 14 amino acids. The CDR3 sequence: CASRPGGGTDTQYF. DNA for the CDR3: TGTGCCAGCAGACCCGGTGGGGGCACAGATACGCAGTATTTT. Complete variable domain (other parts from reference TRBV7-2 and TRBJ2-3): GAGVSQSPSNKVTEKGKDVELRCDPISGHTALYWYRQSLGQGLEFLIYFQGNSAPDKSGLPSDRFSAERTGGSVSTLTIQRTQQEDSAVYLCASRPGGGTDTQYFGPGTRLTVL.